The next 29 T cell receptor beta chains were all read from a single sample in a study of shared clonotypes between healthy human individuals. The repertoire was sequenced with immunoSEQ multiplex PCR; TCRdb's copy has only in-frame clones and lacks some. This sample has a few million clones, with 85% to 95% found just once. Sequenced sample: naive CD4+ T cells from PBMCs. Subset indicated: CD45RA+ positively selected. All receptors come from a young man in good health. Some clones in this sample may be carry-over from other donors' samples.

The rearrangement joins TRBV6-1 to TRBJ1-3, with unresolved D. Germline CDR1 is MNHNS and CDR2 is SASEGT. The V end lost 3 bases, the J end lost 1 base, and 10 bases lay between the germline ends. The CDR3 sequence is 15 residues long. This chain's CDR3 is CASSEVDGSGNTIYF. The CDR3 region has the DNA TGTGCCAGCAGTGAGGTGGACGGTTCTGGAAACACCATATATTTT.

The gene calls are TRBV7-2 and TRBJ1-2; D possibly corresponds to TRBD1 (5 bases). V shed 6 bases and J shed 8 bases, with 25 bases lying between them. CDR3 length: 16 residues. The V gene's germline CDR1 is SGHTA and CDR2 FQGNSA. CDR3 region: CASSQGGGRIPGGYTF. CDR3 sequence (DNA): TGTGCCAGCAGTCAGGGCGGGGGTAGAATCCCTGGAGGCTACACCTTC.

This rearrangement joins TRBV28 to TRBJ1-1; a possible D gene is TRBD1 (6 bases). CDR1 is MDHEN and CDR2 is SYDVKM in the germline V gene. V lost 8 bases, J lost 0 bases, and 13 bases lay in between. This CDR3 comprises 14 residues. In DNA form, the CDR3 reads TGTGCCAGCTTCTCAGGACAGATGAACACTGAAGCTTTCTTT. This translates into CASFSGQMNTEAFF.

The J gene is TRBJ2-5, the V gene TRBV2, with a tentative D call TRBD1 (6 bases). Trimming removed 5 bases from V and 1 base from J, with 11 bases in between. Looked up from germline, CDR1 is SNHLY and CDR2 is FYNNEI. The CDR3 consists of 14 residues. The CDR3 nucleotides read TGTGCCAGCAGTCCCAGGGGTCCCCAAGAGACCCAGTACTTC. This encodes CASSPRGPQETQYF.

The CDR3 protein is CASSSPGRDRTDTQYF. CDR3 DNA: TGTGCCAGCAGCTCGCCTGGCCGGGATCGGACAGATACGCAGTATTTT. The chain employs TRBV5-4 and TRBJ2-3, with D tentatively TRBD2 (5 bases). The V gene's germline CDR1 is SGHNT and CDR2 YYREEE (reference sequence). V lost 3 bases to trimming and J lost 3 bases, with 17 bases between them. The CDR3 is made up of 16 amino acids.

The chain uses TRBV11-2 and TRBJ1-2; the match to TRBD1 covers 10 bases. Germline CDR1 SGHAT, CDR2 FQNNGV. After removal of 5 bases from V and 2 bases from J, the junction contained 5 bases not matched to a gene. The CDR3 length is 15 residues. The CDR3: CASSIRDRGNYGYTF. The CDR3 DNA sequence: TGTGCCAGCAGCATCCGGGACAGGGGAAACTATGGCTACACCTTC.

The chain employs TRBV7-2 and TRBJ2-3; 7 bases line up with TRBD2. CDR3 length: 16 residues. In germline, CDR1 is SGHTA, CDR2 FQGNSA. V gave up 4 bases and J gave up 2 bases; unmatched junction bases: 9. The CDR3: CASSSKAGTLTDTQYF. The CDR3 coding sequence is TGTGCCAGCAGCTCAAAAGCGGGAACGCTCACAGATACGCAGTATTTT.

For the CDR3, the DNA is TGTGCCAGCAGCTTGGCCACGTTCGCAGATACGCAGTATTTT. Amino acid sequence: CASSLATFADTQYF. The rearrangement joins TRBV5-4 to TRBJ2-3; unclear D gene. The CDR3 sequence is 14 residues long. Looked up from germline, CDR1 is SGHNT and CDR2 is YYREEE (reference sequence). Trimming left V 0 bases short and J 4 bases short, with 9 bases between.

The V gene is TRBV9, the J gene TRBJ2-2, with 7 bases that match TRBD2. This CDR3 is 18 amino acids long. V shed 4 bases, J shed 0 bases, and the junction held 12 bases outside the gene matches. Germline V gene lookup returns CDR1 SGDLS and CDR2 YYNGEE. CDR3 region: CASSPTSGGGANTGELFF. CDR3 sequence (DNA): TGTGCCAGCAGCCCCACCTCGGGGGGAGGGGCGAACACCGGGGAGCTGTTTTTT.

The rearrangement joins TRBV2 to TRBJ2-5; the D is unclear. The V gene lost 8 bases and the J gene lost 2 bases, with 15 bases spanning the gap. The CDR3 length is 14 residues. From germline, CDR1 is SNHLY and CDR2 FYNNEI. The CDR3 bases are TGTGCCAGCTCTGAGAATACCCAGCAAGAGACCCAGTACTTC. It encodes CASSENTQQETQYF.

The chain is built from TRBV6-4 and TRBJ2-7; a weak D match, TRBD1 (6 bases). V lost 5 bases to trimming and J lost 1 base, with 12 bases between them. Germline lookup yields CDR1 MRHNA and CDR2 SNTAGT. CDR3 length equals 14 residues. CDR3 nucleotide sequence: TGTGCCAGCAGTCGGGACACTCAATCCTACGAGCAGTACTTC. The encoded protein is CASSRDTQSYEQYF.

This rearrangement joins TRBV7-2 to TRBJ2-7; 8 nucleotides align to TRBD2. V lost 1 base to trimming and J lost 5 bases; unmatched junction nucleotides: 10. Germline loops: CDR1 SGHTA, CDR2 FQGNSA. The CDR3 has 16 residues. The CDR3 DNA is TGTGCCAGCAGCTTAGATTCGGGAGGGGGTTTAAACGAGCAGTACTTC. This encodes CASSLDSGGGLNEQYF.

The V call is TRBV6-5, the J call TRBJ2-2, with 7 bases fitting TRBD1. Trimming removed 10 bases from V and 5 bases from J; junction bases left unmatched: 10. This CDR3 has 14 amino acids. Germline CDR1 reads MNHEY; CDR2 reads SVGAGI. The CDR3 sequence: CATMMNRGTGELFF. The DNA for the CDR3 is TGTGCCACCATGATGAACAGGGGTACCGGGGAGCTGTTTTTT.

This chain's CDR3 is CASGQANQETQYF. CDR3 nucleotides: TGTGCCAGTGGTCAAGCCAACCAAGAGACCCAGTACTTC. J is TRBJ2-5 and V is TRBV25-1; D gene unclear. The CDR3 runs to 13 residues. The germline gives CDR1 MGHDK, CDR2 SYGVNS. The ends were cut back, 9 bases at V and 0 bases at J, with 11 bases in the middle.

This chain uses TRBV10-3 with TRBJ2-7; either TRBD1 or TRBD2 may supply D (5 bases each). The CDR3 has 12 residues. Trimming removed 0 bases from V and 11 bases from J, with 11 bases in between. Germline CDR1 and CDR2: ENHRY and SYGVKD. In DNA form, the CDR3 reads TGTGCCATCAGTGAGTCCGGGGCGCGGGAGTACTTC. It is translated as CAISESGAREYF.

V and J are TRBV28 and TRBJ2-5; 9 nucleotides agree with TRBD2. V gave up 8 bases and J gave up 1 base; unmatched junction bases: 2. Germline loops: CDR1 MDHEN, CDR2 SYDVKM. The CDR3 is made up of 13 amino acids. The chain's CDR3 is CASLAGPQETQYF. In DNA form, the CDR3 reads TGTGCCAGCCTAGCGGGACCCCAAGAGACCCAGTACTTC.

The chain links TRBV27 to TRBJ1-2; 7 nucleotides align to TRBD1. The CDR3 is made up of 14 amino acids. J lost 6 bases, V lost 4 bases, and 8 bases had no gene match. CDR1 MNHEY and CDR2 SMNVEV come from the germline V gene (reference sequence). The CDR3 region has the DNA TGTGCCAGCAGTTATAGACAGGGAGCGAATGGCTACACCTTC. Translated, it gives CASSYRQGANGYTF.

The rearrangement joins TRBV5-1 to TRBJ2-1, with D unclear. This CDR3 comprises 15 residues. Trimming removed 4 bases at V and 6 bases at J, with 17 bases between. The germline CDR1 and CDR2 sequences are SGHRS and YFSETQ. The CDR3 reads CASSPLRVSLNEQFF. In DNA form, the CDR3 reads TGCGCCAGCAGCCCCCTAAGAGTGTCTCTCAATGAGCAGTTCTTC.

The chain is built from TRBV6-5 and TRBJ2-7, with 7 bases that match TRBD2. Germline trimming cut 2 bases from V and 3 bases from J; bases unmatched to any gene: 4. The germline V gene has CDR1 MNHEY and CDR2 SVGAGI. The length of the CDR3 is 14 residues. CDR3 sequence (DNA): TGTGCCAGCAGTTACGAGGCTAGCGGCTACGAGCAGTACTTC. Its protein product is CASSYEASGYEQYF.

The chain has TRBV27 and TRBJ2-1; TRBD2 matches at 13 bases. The CDR3 is made up of 13 amino acids. Per germline, CDR1 MNHEY and CDR2 SMNVEV (reference sequence). V lost 4 bases and J lost 15; bases outside the gene matches: 6. CDR3 bases: TGTGCCAGCAGTTCAGGACTAGCGGGAGTTCTGTTCTTC. Amino acids: CASSSGLAGVLFF.

The rearrangement uses TRBV29-1 and TRBJ2-5; 7 bases are shared with TRBD2. In germline, CDR1 is SQVTM, CDR2 ANQGSEA. V gave up 2 bases and J gave up 10 bases; unmatched junction bases: 13. CDR3 length equals 14 residues. The CDR3 DNA sequence: TGCAGCGTTGAAAGGAGGGGCACTAGGGAGGGCCAGTACTTC. It yields the protein CSVERRGTREGQYF.

This clone was observed a single time. This rearrangement joins TRBV6-5 to TRBJ2-7; TRBD1 might be the D (5 bases). V lost 0 bases to trimming and J lost 7 bases, with 13 bases between them. The germline gives CDR1 MNHEY, CDR2 SVGAGI. This CDR3 is built from 14 residues. The CDR3 DNA sequence: TGTGCCAGCAGTTACTCGTCCAGGGTAGTAGAGCAGTACTTC. Amino acid sequence: CASSYSSRVVEQYF.

V usage is TRBV28 and J usage is TRBJ2-7; TRBD1 agrees at 11 bases. Per germline, CDR1 MDHEN and CDR2 SYDVKM. The trim removed 5 bases at V and 4 bases at J, leaving 7 bases unmatched. The CDR3 extends over 15 amino acids. The CDR3 DNA reads TGTGCCAGCAGTGAGCGGACAGGGGGCAAGTACGAGCAGTACTTC. This encodes CASSERTGGKYEQYF.

The V and J genes are TRBV27 and TRBJ2-1; D possibly matches TRBD1 or TRBD2 (5 bases each). V lost 4 bases to trimming and J lost 9 bases, with 22 bases between them. CDR1 is MNHEY, CDR2 SMNVEV, per germline (reference sequence). This CDR3 contains 16 residues. For the CDR3, the DNA is TGTGCCAGCAGTTCCAACCCGGGGCAGAAGTCCGGTGAGCAGTTCTTC. It is translated as CASSSNPGQKSGEQFF.

The chain recombines TRBV5-4 with TRBJ2-7; no firm D call. CDR1 SGHNT and CDR2 YYREEE come from the germline V gene (reference sequence). V was pared by 4 bases and J by 7 bases, with 15 bases between. The CDR3 is 13 residues long. The CDR3 sequence is CASSPGGQQEQYF. The CDR3 DNA is TGTGCCAGCAGCCCGGGTGGGCAGCAGGAGCAGTACTTC.

The V and J genes are TRBV29-1 and TRBJ1-2; D might be TRBD1 (5 bases). V shed 3 bases and J shed 8 bases, with 19 bases lying between them. The CDR3 consists of 14 residues. The germline V gene encodes CDR1 SQVTM and CDR2 ANQGSEA. The CDR3 sequence: CSVEVGRQGDGYTF. The CDR3 bases are TGCAGCGTTGAGGTGGGGAGGCAGGGCGACGGCTACACCTTC.

The chain links TRBV28 to TRBJ1-2, with 7 nucleotides matching TRBD1. Germline trimming cut 5 bases from V and 4 bases from J; bases unmatched to any gene: 7. CDR1 and CDR2 (germline): MDHEN, SYDVKM. The length of the CDR3 is 14 residues. CDR3 residues: CASSLTGTFYGYTF. DNA for the CDR3: TGTGCCAGCAGTCTGACAGGGACCTTCTATGGCTACACCTTC.

The CDR3 protein is CASSQGAGRTYNEQFF. The CDR3 coding sequence is TGCGCCAGCAGCCAAGGTGCGGGTCGGACCTACAATGAGCAGTTCTTC. The genes are TRBV4-1 and TRBJ2-1, with D possibly TRBD2 on 5 matching bases. Germline CDR1 is MGHRA and CDR2 is YSYEKL. The CDR3 covers 16 residues. The V end lost 1 base, the J end lost 2 bases, and 12 bases lay between the germline ends.

The chain recombines TRBV6-5 with TRBJ2-5, with TRBD2 matching 9 bases. Germline CDR1 is MNHEY and CDR2 is SVGAGI. V dropped 2 bases and J dropped 2; count of bases not matched to a gene: 3. The CDR3 runs to 15 residues. The CDR3 DNA is TGTGCCAGCAGTTACGCGGGGGGGCTGCAAGAGACCCAGTACTTC. Translating it yields CASSYAGGLQETQYF.